This entry lists 29 T cell receptor beta chains sequenced from one sample in a study of CD8+ T cells in alopecia areata. Once RNA had been extracted, it was reverse transcribed into cDNA to act as the sequencing template. Sequencing was performed with immunoSEQ multiplex PCR; in TCRdb, only in-frame clones are kept and a portion is missing. The sample lists roughly 200,000 clones, over 55% occurring once. Specimen: CD4+ T cells sorted from blood, collected at week 0. The receptors derive from a human donor with alopecia areata.

The gene calls are TRBV15 and TRBJ2-1; D call uncertain. From germline, CDR1 is LNHNV and CDR2 YYDKDF (reference sequence). Trimming stripped 0 bases from V and 4 bases from J, with 4 bases between. CDR3 length: 13 amino acids. The chain's CDR3 is CATSRDRYNEQFF. The CDR3 DNA reads as TGTGCCACCAGCAGAGATAGGTACAATGAGCAGTTCTTC. The full variable domain, with the rest looked up from reference TRBV15 and TRBJ2-1, is DAMVIQNPRYQVTQFGKPVTLSCSQTLNHNVMYWYQQKSSQAPKLLFHYYDKDFNNEADTPDNFQSRRPNTSFCFLDIRSPGLGDTAMYLCATSRDRYNEQFFGPGTRLTVL.

This chain uses TRBV29-1 with TRBJ2-7; D is possibly TRBD1 (6 bases). The germline gives CDR1 SQVTM, CDR2 ANQGSEA. The CDR3 is 13 residues long. V shed 1 base and J shed 7 bases, with 14 bases lying between them. For the CDR3, the DNA is TGCAGCGTTGAAGGATACAGGGCCGGTGAGCAGTACTTC. This gives the protein CSVEGYRAGEQYF.

The J gene is TRBJ1-5, the V gene TRBV29-1; D unresolved. This CDR3 comprises 14 residues. The V end was cut by 3 bases, the J end by 0 bases, with 9 bases between. CDR1 is SQVTM and CDR2 is ANQGSEA in the germline V gene. CDR3 DNA: TGCAGCGTTGATTCGGCGGGTAGCAATCAGCCCCAGCATTTT. Protein: CSVDSAGSNQPQHF.

The chain is built from TRBV29-1 and TRBJ2-3; D is possibly TRBD2 (5 bases). In germline, CDR1 is SQVTM, CDR2 ANQGSEA. The CDR3 totals 10 residues. V dropped 3 bases and J dropped 9 bases, with 7 bases sitting between them. As DNA, the CDR3 is TGCAGCGTTGATTCGGGAACGCAGTATTTT. This codes for CSVDSGTQYF.

This clone was counted only a few times. The chain combines TRBV29-1 with TRBJ1-2; D unclear. Germline V gene data show CDR1 as SQVTM and CDR2 as ANQGSEA. Between the trimmed V and J ends, which lost 4 bases and 7 bases, there was a span of 7 bases. This CDR3 comprises 10 residues. CDR3 region: CSVGLGGYTF. Written as DNA, the CDR3 is TGCAGCGTTGGATTAGGTGGCTACACCTTC. Together with reference TRBV29-1 and TRBJ1-2, the CDR3 gives the full variable domain: SAVISQKPSRDICQRGTSLTIQCQVDSQVTMMFWYRQQPGQSLTLIATANQGSEATYESGFVIDKFPISRPNLTFSTLTVSNMSPEDSSIYLCSVGLGGYTFGSGTRLTVV.

This chain uses TRBV29-1 with TRBJ2-1; 7 positions agree with TRBD2. The CDR3 runs to 15 residues. The germline V gene encodes CDR1 SQVTM and CDR2 ANQGSEA. Trimming removed 7 bases from V and 10 bases from J; junction bases left unmatched: 19. CDR3 in amino acids: CSAKGTTGLSLEQFF. CDR3 coding DNA: TGCAGCGCAAAGGGGACTACAGGCCTATCTTTGGAGCAGTTCTTC.

The J gene is TRBJ1-6, the V gene TRBV6-1, with TRBD1 matching 7 bases. The CDR3 extends over 15 amino acids. Per the germline V gene, CDR1 is MNHNS and CDR2 is SASEGT. V was pared by 4 bases and J by 10 bases, with 10 bases of the junction left unmatched. The CDR3 sequence is CASSATPGQISPLHF. The CDR3 coding sequence is TGTGCCAGCAGTGCCACCCCGGGACAGATATCACCCCTCCACTTT.

The V call is TRBV4-2, the J call TRBJ1-5; D possibly corresponds to TRBD1 (5 bases). V lost 0 bases, J lost 7 bases, and 10 bases lay in between. Per germline, CDR1 LGHNA and CDR2 YNFKEQ. This CDR3 contains 14 residues. CDR3 nucleotides: TGTGCCAGCAGCCAAGAAGGGGCCGGGCAGCCCCAGCATTTT. This gives the protein CASSQEGAGQPQHF.

This chain joins TRBV5-6 and TRBJ2-6; the D is unclear. Germline V CDR1 and CDR2: SGHDT, YYEEEE. Trimming took off 0 bases at V and 0 bases at J, with 4 bases between the two ends. The CDR3 length is 15 residues. CDR3 amino acids: CASSLGYSGANVLTF. The CDR3 DNA sequence: TGTGCCAGCAGCTTGGGATACTCTGGGGCCAACGTCCTGACTTTC.

The rearrangement uses TRBV30 and TRBJ1-1, with a weak D call TRBD1 (6 bases). The V gene lost 1 base and the J gene lost 1 base, with 16 bases spanning the gap. The CDR3 runs 16 residues. From germline, CDR1 is GTSNPN and CDR2 SVGIG (reference sequence). The DNA of the CDR3 is TGTGCCTGGAGTGGGGCTGGCGGGGGGCAGAACACTGAAGCTTTCTTT. Protein: CAWSGAGGGQNTEAFF. Filled out from reference TRBV30 and TRBJ1-1, the complete variable domain reads SQTIHQWPATLVQPVGSPLSLECTVEGTSNPNLYWYRQAAGRGLQLLFYSVGIGQISSEVPQNLSASRPQDRQFILSSKKLLLSDSGFYLCAWSGAGGGQNTEAFFGQGTRLTVV.

This clone was seen a few times. The chain carries TRBV29-1 and TRBJ2-1; D gene uncertain. CDR3 length: 11 residues. V lost 5 bases to trimming and J lost 0 bases, with 2 bases between them. Germline V lookup: CDR1 SQVTM, CDR2 ANQGSEA. The CDR3 DNA is TGCAGCGTTCTCTCCTACAATGAGCAGTTCTTC. The encoded protein is CSVLSYNEQFF.

The chain uses TRBV27 and TRBJ1-5, with D unresolved. The CDR3 runs 11 residues. Looked up from germline, CDR1 is MNHEY and CDR2 is SMNVEV (reference sequence). The ends were cut back, 5 bases at V and 6 bases at J, with 5 bases in the middle. The DNA for the CDR3 is TGTGCCAGCAGTGGAGGTCAGCCCCAGCATTTT. Translated: CASSGGQPQHF.

Regarding this clone: The junction does not match germline at one end; this may be a read error. The J gene is TRBJ2-4, the V gene TRBV4-1, with no clear D. CDR1 and CDR2 from the germline V gene are MGHRA and YSYEKL. The CDR3 is 9 residues long. CDR3 residues: CASSQKPLF. The CDR3 DNA reads as TGCGCCAGCAGCCAAAAGCCTTTATTC.

The chain uses TRBV7-3 and TRBJ2-3; 10 nucleotides match TRBD2. CDR1 is SGHTA, CDR2 FQGTGA, per germline. The CDR3 sequence is 17 residues long. V trimming: 0 bases; J trimming: 2 bases; junction bases outside the gene matches: 5. The CDR3 spells CASSLTPAGGITDTQYF. As DNA, the CDR3 is TGTGCCAGCAGCTTAACGCCAGCGGGGGGGATCACAGATACGCAGTATTTT.

This sequence joins TRBV20-1 and TRBJ2-3, with D unresolved. CDR3 length: 11 residues. V was shortened by 3 bases and J by 4 bases, with 5 bases between the two germline ends. Germline V lookup: CDR1 DFQATT, CDR2 SNEGSKA (reference sequence). This CDR3 reads CSASPADTQYF. DNA of the CDR3: TGCAGTGCTAGCCCCGCAGATACGCAGTATTTT.

This chain links TRBV5-1 with TRBJ2-1; 9 bases agree with TRBD1. The V and J ends lost 7 bases and 8 bases, in that order; junction bases with no gene match: 13. Germline V gives CDR1 SGHRS, CDR2 YFSETQ. The CDR3 is made up of 15 amino acids. CDR3 protein: CASYITGTGIDEQFF. The CDR3 DNA reads as TGCGCCAGCTATATAACCGGGACAGGGATCGATGAGCAGTTCTTC.

CDR3 coding DNA: TGTGCCACCAGCAGGGATGACAGGGTACCCTATGGCTACACCTTC. Its protein is CATSRDDRVPYGYTF. The chain has TRBV15 and TRBJ1-2; 7 bases line up with TRBD1. In germline, CDR1 is LNHNV, CDR2 YYDKDF (reference sequence). The ends lost 3 bases at V and 4 bases at J; junction bases unmatched: 8. The CDR3 spans 15 residues.

The chain joins TRBV29-1 to TRBJ1-1; 7 bases line up with TRBD1. The V gene end was trimmed by 6 bases and the J gene end by 5 bases; junction bases not matched to a gene: 6. CDR3 size: 12 residues. The germline V gene encodes CDR1 SQVTM and CDR2 ANQGSEA. The CDR3 loop is CSVSDRATEAFF. CDR3 nucleotides: TGCAGCGTATCCGACAGGGCGACTGAAGCTTTCTTT.

This clone has a handful of counts. The chain employs TRBV5-6 and TRBJ2-5, with D unclear. CDR1 and CDR2 (germline): SGHDT, YYEEEE. The CDR3 contains 13 residues. Trimming removed 2 bases at V and 2 bases at J, with 7 bases between. The CDR3 region is CASSFWVQETQYF. CDR3 sequence (DNA): TGTGCCAGCAGCTTTTGGGTACAAGAGACCCAGTACTTC.

This clone was detected a few times. The chain joins TRBV5-1 to TRBJ2-1; D gene unclear. Trimming shortened V by 0 bases and J by 0 bases, and 16 bases separated the two germline ends. The germline V gene has CDR1 SGHRS and CDR2 YFSETQ. This CDR3 spans 18 amino acids. As DNA, the CDR3 is TGCGCCAGCAGCTTGGACTCATCTTACTGGAGCTCCTACAATGAGCAGTTCTTC. This gives the protein CASSLDSSYWSSYNEQFF.

The chain is built from TRBV29-1 and TRBJ1-4; D is unresolved. The V end lost 6 bases, the J end lost 0 bases, and 14 bases lay between the germline ends. From germline, CDR1 is SQVTM and CDR2 ANQGSEA. This CDR3 region has 15 residues. The CDR3 coding sequence is TGCAGCGTCCGGACCGAGCTAGCAACTAATGAAAAACTGTTTTTT. This translates into CSVRTELATNEKLFF.

The chain uses TRBV4-3 and TRBJ1-4; TRBD1 is a possible D gene (5 bases). Trimming cost V 3 bases and J 8 bases, with 10 bases left between them. Per germline, CDR1 LGHNA and CDR2 YSLEER. The CDR3 extends over 13 amino acids. The DNA for the CDR3 is TGCGCCAGCAGCCAGGACACCCGCGAAAAACTGTTTTTT. Its translation is CASSQDTREKLFF.

The chain combines TRBV29-1 with TRBJ1-4; possibly TRBD1 for D (6 bases). V lost 6 bases to trimming and J lost 10 bases, with 18 bases between them. The CDR3 loop spans 13 amino acids. CDR1 is SQVTM and CDR2 is ANQGSEA in the germline V gene. Here the CDR3 DNA reads TGCAGCGTCGCGGACGCCGGGGGGGCAAAACTGTTTTTT. As protein: CSVADAGGAKLFF.

The chain links TRBV7-9 to TRBJ2-5, with a possible D match to TRBD2 (7 bases). Germline assignment: CDR1 SEHNR and CDR2 FQNEAQ (reference sequence). The length of the CDR3 is 17 residues. V was cut by 3 bases and J by 6 bases, with 23 bases left in between. The CDR3 bases are TGTGCCAGCAGCTTCTGGAGGGGGGGCCGAACCGGCAAGACCCAGTACTTC. Translated, it gives CASSFWRGGRTGKTQYF.

This clone was observed a handful of times. The V and J genes are TRBV7-3 and TRBJ2-1, with D perhaps TRBD2 (5 bases). There are 16 residues in the CDR3. Germline values: CDR1 SGHTA, CDR2 FQGTGA. V shed 5 bases and J shed 0 bases, with 14 bases lying between them. For the CDR3, the DNA is TGTGCCAGCAGCCCCCGACCGGGGAGCTCCTACAATGAGCAGTTCTTC. This encodes CASSPRPGSSYNEQFF.

The J gene is TRBJ2-3, the V gene TRBV15, with TRBD2 matching over 7 bases. Germline loops: CDR1 LNHNV, CDR2 YYDKDF (reference sequence). CDR3 length: 14 amino acids. Trimming at V came to 8 bases and at J to 6 bases, leaving 11 bases not matched to a gene. CDR3 loop: CATSPRGGGDTQYF. For the CDR3, the DNA is TGTGCCACCTCGCCTAGGGGCGGGGGTGATACGCAGTATTTT.

Only a few counts were recorded for this clone. This chain connects TRBV2 to TRBJ1-5; maybe TRBD1 (6 bases). The CDR3 has 14 amino acids. Trimming stripped 3 bases from V and 9 bases from J, with 15 bases between. Germline V CDR1 and CDR2: SNHLY, FYNNEI. The CDR3, as DNA: TGTGCCAGCAGTGATGGACAGACGCATCGGCCCCAGCATTTT. Translation: CASSDGQTHRPQHF. Combining the CDR3 with reference TRBV2 and TRBJ1-5 gives the whole variable domain EPEVTQTPSHQVTQMGQEVILRCVPISNHLYFYWYRQILGQKVEFLVSFYNNEISEKSEIFDDQFSVERPDGSNFTLKIRSTKLEDSAMYFCASSDGQTHRPQHFGDGTRLSIL.

The chain employs TRBV29-1 and TRBJ2-7; TRBD1 matches 12 bases. J was trimmed by 7 bases and V by 3 bases; bases with no gene match: 19. From germline, CDR1 is SQVTM and CDR2 ANQGSEA. The length of the CDR3 is 18 residues. The CDR3 bases are TGCAGCGTTGACGGTATCGGGACAGGGGGCCGGTTACGAGATGAGCAGTACTTC. Amino acid sequence: CSVDGIGTGGRLRDEQYF.

The genes are TRBV7-3 and TRBJ2-3; D call uncertain. Trimming stripped 5 bases from V and 2 bases from J, with 14 bases between. CDR3 length: 15 residues. In germline, CDR1 is SGHTA, CDR2 FQGTGA. CDR3 nucleotides: TGTGCCAGCAGCCCCCGGGTAGGGCCCACAGATACGCAGTATTTT. Translated, it gives CASSPRVGPTDTQYF. Combining the CDR3 with reference TRBV7-3 and TRBJ2-3 gives the whole variable domain GAGVSQTPSNKVTEKGKYVELRCDPISGHTALYWYRQSLGQGPEFLIYFQGTGAADDSGLPNDRFFAVRPEGSVSTLKIQRTERGDSAVYLCASSPRVGPTDTQYFGPGTRLTVL.